This T cell receptor (beta chain) is drawn from a study of cytomegalovirus exposure and HLA in healthy donors. Study background: Falling in the Caucasian-associated ancestry cluster were less than 85% of under 500 genotyped donors. Study observations and caveats: In a later analysis, an Asian-associated ancestry cluster reportedly showed fewer N-insertions than the roughly 650-donor mean. Earlier findings revealed that most TCR beta V segments proved productive either about 87% or about 30% of the time.

About this clone: Antigen unknown.

V lost 1 base to trimming and J lost 2 bases; unmatched junction nucleotides: 7. Germline V CDR1 and CDR2: MGHRA, YSYEKL. This CDR3 has 17 residues. 60 Vbeta and 13 Jbeta primers were used in PCR. Libraries were prepared by immunoSEQ multiplex PCR; TCRdb keeps only in-frame clonotypes and omits some of them. This sample has over 140,000 clones; around 84% occur once, and the top ten carry about 2.5%. This chain uses TRBV4-1 with TRBJ2-7; 11 bases align to TRBD1. This TCR was sampled from a man aged 45-65 years in good health and CMV-seronegative. The sample consisted of PBMCs. CDR3 sequence (DNA): TGCGCCAGCAGCCAAGTAAGAAGGACAGGGGGCCCCTACGAGCAGTACTTC. It codes for CASSQVRRTGGPYEQYF.